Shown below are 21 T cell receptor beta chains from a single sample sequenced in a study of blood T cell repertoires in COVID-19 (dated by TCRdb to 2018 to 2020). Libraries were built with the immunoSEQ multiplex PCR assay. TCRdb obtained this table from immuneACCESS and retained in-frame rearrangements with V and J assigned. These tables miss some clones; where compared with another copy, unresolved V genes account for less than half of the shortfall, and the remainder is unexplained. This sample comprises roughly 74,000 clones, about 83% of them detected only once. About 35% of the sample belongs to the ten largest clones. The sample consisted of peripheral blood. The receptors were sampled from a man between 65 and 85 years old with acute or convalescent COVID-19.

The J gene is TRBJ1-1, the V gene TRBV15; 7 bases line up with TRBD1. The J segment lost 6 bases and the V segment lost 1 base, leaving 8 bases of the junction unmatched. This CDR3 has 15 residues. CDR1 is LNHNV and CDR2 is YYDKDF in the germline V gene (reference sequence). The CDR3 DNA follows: TGTGCCACCAGCAGAGGGGGGACAGTTCGGTCTGAAGCTTTCTTT. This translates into CATSRGGTVRSEAFF.

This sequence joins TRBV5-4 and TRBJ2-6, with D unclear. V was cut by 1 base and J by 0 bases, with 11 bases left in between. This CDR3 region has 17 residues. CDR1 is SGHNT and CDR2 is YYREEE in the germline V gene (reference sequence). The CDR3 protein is CASSLMGRSSGANVLTF. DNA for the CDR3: TGTGCCAGCAGCTTGATGGGCCGCAGCTCTGGGGCCAACGTCCTGACTTTC.

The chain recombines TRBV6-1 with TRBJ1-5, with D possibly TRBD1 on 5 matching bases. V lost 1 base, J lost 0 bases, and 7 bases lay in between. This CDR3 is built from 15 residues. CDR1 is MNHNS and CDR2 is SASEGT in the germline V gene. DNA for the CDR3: TGTGCCAGCAGTGAAGGGGGCAATAGCAATCAGCCCCAGCATTTT. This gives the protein CASSEGGNSNQPQHF.

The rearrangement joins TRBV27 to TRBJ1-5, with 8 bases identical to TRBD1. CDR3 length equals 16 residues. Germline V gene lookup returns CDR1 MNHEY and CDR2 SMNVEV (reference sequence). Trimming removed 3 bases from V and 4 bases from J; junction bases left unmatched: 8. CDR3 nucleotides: TGTGCCAGCAGTTTCGGCGGCAGGGGGCTTAATCAGCCCCAGCATTTT. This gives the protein CASSFGGRGLNQPQHF.

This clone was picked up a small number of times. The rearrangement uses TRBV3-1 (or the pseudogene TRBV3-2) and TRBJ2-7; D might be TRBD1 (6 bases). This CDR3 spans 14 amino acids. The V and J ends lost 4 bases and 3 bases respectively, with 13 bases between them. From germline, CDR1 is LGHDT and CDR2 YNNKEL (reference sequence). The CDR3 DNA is TGTGCCAGCAGCCCCCGAGTAGGGGGCTACGAGCAGTACTTC. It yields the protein CASSPRVGGYEQYF.

The chain's CDR3 is CASSLPGDEQFF. CDR3 nucleotide sequence: TGCGCCAGCAGCTTGCCCGGGGATGAGCAGTTCTTC. The chain is built from TRBV5-1 and TRBJ2-1; D may be TRBD2 (5 bases). The germline V gene has CDR1 SGHRS and CDR2 YFSETQ. The CDR3 consists of 12 residues. Trimming removed 1 base at V and 8 bases at J, with 7 bases between.

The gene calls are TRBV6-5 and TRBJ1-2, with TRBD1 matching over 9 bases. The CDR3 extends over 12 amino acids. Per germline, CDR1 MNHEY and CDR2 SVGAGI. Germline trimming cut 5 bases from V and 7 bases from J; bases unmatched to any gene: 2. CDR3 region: CASSTGGSGYTF. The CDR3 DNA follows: TGTGCCAGCAGTACAGGGGGCAGTGGCTACACCTTC.

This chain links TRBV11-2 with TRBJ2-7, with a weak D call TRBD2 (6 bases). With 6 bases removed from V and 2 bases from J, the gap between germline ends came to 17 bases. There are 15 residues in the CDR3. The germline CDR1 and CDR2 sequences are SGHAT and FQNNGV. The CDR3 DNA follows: TGTGCCAGCAGGCTAACCGGGACTCTAACCTACGAGCAGTACTTC. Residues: CASRLTGTLTYEQYF.

Here the CDR3 reads CASKDYQETQYF. In nucleotides, the CDR3 is TGTGCCTCGAAGGACTACCAAGAGACCCAGTACTTC. J is TRBJ2-5 and V is TRBV10-3; D might be TRBD2 (5 bases). From germline, CDR1 is ENHRY and CDR2 SYGVKD. Trimming took 11 bases from V and 0 from J, leaving 10 bases between them. CDR3 length: 12 amino acids.

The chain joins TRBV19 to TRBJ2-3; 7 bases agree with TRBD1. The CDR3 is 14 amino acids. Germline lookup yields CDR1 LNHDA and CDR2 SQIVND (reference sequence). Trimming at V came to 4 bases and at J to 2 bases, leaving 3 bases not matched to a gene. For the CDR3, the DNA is TGTGCCAGTAGTACAGGGGGAATCACAGATACGCAGTATTTT. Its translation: CASSTGGITDTQYF.

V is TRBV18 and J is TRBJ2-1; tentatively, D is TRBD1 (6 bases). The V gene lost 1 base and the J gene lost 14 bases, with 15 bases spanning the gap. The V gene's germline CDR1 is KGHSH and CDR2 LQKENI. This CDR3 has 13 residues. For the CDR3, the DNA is TGTGCCAGCTCACCACAGGGGGACAACGGGAAGTTCTTC. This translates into CASSPQGDNGKFF.

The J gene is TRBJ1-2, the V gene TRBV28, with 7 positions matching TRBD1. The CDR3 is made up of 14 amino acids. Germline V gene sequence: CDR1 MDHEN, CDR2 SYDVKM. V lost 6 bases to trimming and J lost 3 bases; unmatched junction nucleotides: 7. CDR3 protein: CASRGGQQYYGYTF. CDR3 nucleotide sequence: TGTGCCAGCAGGGGGGGACAGCAGTACTATGGCTACACCTTC.

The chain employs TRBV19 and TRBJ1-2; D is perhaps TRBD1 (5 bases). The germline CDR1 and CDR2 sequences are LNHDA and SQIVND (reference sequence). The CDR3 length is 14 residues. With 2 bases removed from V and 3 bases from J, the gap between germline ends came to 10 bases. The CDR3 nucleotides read TGTGCCAGTAGTATATCCAGGGCGGACTATGGCTACACCTTC. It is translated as CASSISRADYGYTF. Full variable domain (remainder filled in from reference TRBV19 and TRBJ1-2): DGGITQSPKYLFRKEGQNVTLSCEQNLNHDAMYWYRQDPGQGLRLIYYSQIVNDFQKGDIAEGYSVSREKKESFPLTVTSAQKNPTAFYLCASSISRADYGYTFGSGTRLTVV.

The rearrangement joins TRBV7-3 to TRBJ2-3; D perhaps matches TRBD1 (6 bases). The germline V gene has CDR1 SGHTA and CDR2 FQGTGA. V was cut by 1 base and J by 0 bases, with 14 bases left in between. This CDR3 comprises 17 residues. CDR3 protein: CASSLRGRAPSTDTQYF. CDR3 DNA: TGTGCCAGCAGCTTAAGGGGGCGGGCCCCTAGCACAGATACGCAGTATTTT.

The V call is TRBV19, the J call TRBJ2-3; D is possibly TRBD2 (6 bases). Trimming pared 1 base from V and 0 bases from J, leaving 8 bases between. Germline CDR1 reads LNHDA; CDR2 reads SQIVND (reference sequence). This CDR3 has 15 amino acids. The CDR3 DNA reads TGTGCCAGTAGTATAGGAGGGACTAGCACAGATACGCAGTATTTT. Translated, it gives CASSIGGTSTDTQYF.

The CDR3 loop reads CASNPRATGSYEQYF. Written as DNA, the CDR3 is TGTGCCAGCAACCCCAGGGCGACGGGCTCCTACGAGCAGTACTTC. The J gene is TRBJ2-7, the V gene TRBV6-5; possibly TRBD1 for D (5 bases). V was pared by 7 bases and J by 0 bases, with 16 bases between. The CDR3 runs 15 residues. CDR1 is MNHEY and CDR2 is SVGAGI in the germline V gene.

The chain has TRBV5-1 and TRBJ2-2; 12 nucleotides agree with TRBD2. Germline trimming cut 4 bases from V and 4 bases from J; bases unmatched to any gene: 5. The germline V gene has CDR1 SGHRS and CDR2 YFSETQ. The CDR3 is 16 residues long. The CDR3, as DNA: TGCGCCAGCAGCCCCCCGGGACTAGCGGGCACCGGGGAGCTGTTTTTT. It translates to CASSPPGLAGTGELFF. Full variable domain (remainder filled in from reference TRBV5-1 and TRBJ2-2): KAGVTQTPRYLIKTRGQQVTLSCSPISGHRSVSWYQQTPGQGLQFLFEYFSETQRNKGNFPGRFSGRQFSNSRSEMNVSTLELGDSALYLCASSPPGLAGTGELFFGEGSRLTVL.

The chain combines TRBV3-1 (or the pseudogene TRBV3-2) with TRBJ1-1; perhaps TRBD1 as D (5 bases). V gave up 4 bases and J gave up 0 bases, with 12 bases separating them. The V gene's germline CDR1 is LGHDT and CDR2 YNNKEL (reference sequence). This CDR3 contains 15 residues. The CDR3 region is CASSPLGQVNTEAFF. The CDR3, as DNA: TGTGCCAGCAGCCCCCTAGGACAAGTGAACACTGAAGCTTTCTTT.

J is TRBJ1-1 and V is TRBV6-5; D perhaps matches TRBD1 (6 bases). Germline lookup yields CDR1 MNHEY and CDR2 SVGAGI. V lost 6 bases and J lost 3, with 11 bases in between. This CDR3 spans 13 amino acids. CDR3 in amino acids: CASSLQGHTEAFF. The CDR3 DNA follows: TGTGCCAGCAGCCTACAGGGTCACACTGAAGCTTTCTTT.

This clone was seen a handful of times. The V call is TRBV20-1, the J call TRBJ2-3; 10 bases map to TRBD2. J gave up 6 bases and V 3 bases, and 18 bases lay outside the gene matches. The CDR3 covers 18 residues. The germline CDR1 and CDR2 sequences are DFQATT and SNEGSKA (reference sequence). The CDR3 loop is CSASRSGGGLAVGDTQYF. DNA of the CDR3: TGCAGTGCTAGTCGAAGTGGTGGAGGACTAGCGGTAGGTGATACGCAGTATTTT.

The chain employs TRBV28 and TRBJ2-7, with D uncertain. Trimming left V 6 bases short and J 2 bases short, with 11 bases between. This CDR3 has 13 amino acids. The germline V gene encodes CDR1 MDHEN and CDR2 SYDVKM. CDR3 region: CASSRGSPYEQYF. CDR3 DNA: TGTGCCAGCAGCCGAGGTAGCCCCTACGAGCAGTACTTC. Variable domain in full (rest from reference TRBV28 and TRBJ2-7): DVKVTQSSRYLVKRTGEKVFLECVQDMDHENMFWYRQDPGLGLRLIYFSYDVKMKEKGDIPEGYSVSREKKERFSLILESASTNQTSMYLCASSRGSPYEQYFGPGTRLTVT.